This TCR beta chain was profiled in a study of cytomegalovirus exposure and HLA in healthy donors. Overall study: Previous work identified roughly 120 million unique TCR beta sequences from around 180 million T cells. Study-wide points: In a later analysis, donors in an Asian-associated ancestry cluster reportedly had fewer N-insertions in productive TCRs than the cohort mean. Across HLA loci, a later analysis found differing TCR association rates, with DRB1 most and HLA-C fewest.

Trimming removed 3 bases at V and 4 bases at J, with 16 bases between. The CDR3 is made up of 16 amino acids. Per germline, CDR1 MDHEN and CDR2 SYDVKM. PCR employed 60 Vbeta and 13 Jbeta primers. Some clones are missing from TCRdb's copy, which holds only in-frame ones; the method was immunoSEQ multiplex PCR. Among some 200,000 clones listed, roughly 83% were seen once. Comment on this clone: The antigen is unknown.

This chain links TRBV28 with TRBJ2-1, with D possibly being TRBD1 (6 bases). The clonotype comes from a woman between 50 and 59 years old in good health and CMV-seronegative. Sequencing was performed on PBMCs. The CDR3 DNA reads as TGTGCCAGCAGTTTTTATCAGGGGTCTGAGTACAATGAGCAGTTCTTC. This codes for CASSFYQGSEYNEQFF.